The 5 T cell receptor beta chains below all came from one sample that was sequenced in a study of OX40 agonist ivuxolimab in advanced cancers. Profiled with immunoSEQ multiplex PCR; TCRdb holds only in-frame clones, not every one. The sample contains tens of thousands of clones, 84% of which appear only once. The sample consisted of CD4+ or CD8+ T cells sorted from blood, taken in a trial of the OX40 agonist ivuxolimab. Every receptor here comes from an adult with an advanced solid tumor such as melanoma, head and neck, liver or kidney cancer.

This clone was detected once. V and J are TRBV19 and TRBJ1-6, with TRBD1 matching 10 bases. Germline CDR1 reads LNHDA; CDR2 reads SQIVND (reference sequence). J gave up 0 bases and V 4 bases, and 6 bases lay outside the gene matches. CDR3 length equals 18 residues. DNA for the CDR3: TGTGCCAGTAGTACAAGGACAGGGGGAAACTCCTATAATTCACCCCTCCACTTT. Translated, it gives CASSTRTGGNSYNSPLHF.

This clone is termed medium-sized. The chain links TRBV25-1 to TRBJ1-5; D remains unclear. The length of the CDR3 is 13 residues. Germline V gene data show CDR1 as MGHDK and CDR2 as SYGVNS. Trimming shortened V by 8 bases and J by 0 bases, and 8 bases separated the two germline ends. The CDR3 loop is CASSSDSNQPQHF. The CDR3 nucleotides read TGTGCCAGCTCGAGTGATAGCAATCAGCCCCAGCATTTT.

In DNA, the CDR3 is TGTGCCATCAGTGAAGGGGGCCACCTTGGGGTAGGGAGCACAGATACGCAGTATTTT. As protein: CAISEGGHLGVGSTDTQYF. This sequence joins TRBV10-3 and TRBJ2-3; TRBD1 aligns across 7 bases. The V gene end was trimmed by 3 bases and the J gene end by 0 bases; junction bases not matched to a gene: 15. CDR3 length equals 19 residues. The germline gives CDR1 ENHRY, CDR2 SYGVKD.

The gene calls are TRBV5-6 and TRBJ2-5; 9 bases match TRBD1. This CDR3 is built from 16 residues. J was trimmed by 2 bases and V by 2 bases; bases with no gene match: 7. Germline V gene data show CDR1 as SGHDT and CDR2 as YYEEEE. The CDR3 spells CASSLLGQGLQETQYF. The DNA for the CDR3 is TGTGCCAGCAGCTTATTGGGACAGGGTTTGCAAGAGACCCAGTACTTC.

This sequence joins TRBV5-1 and TRBJ2-3, with 9 bases matching TRBD1. The J segment lost 6 bases and the V segment lost 0 bases, leaving 5 bases of the junction unmatched. CDR1 and CDR2 from the germline V gene are SGHRS and YFSETQ. The CDR3 totals 15 residues. CDR3 region: CASSLETGGGDTQYF. The DNA of the CDR3 is TGCGCCAGCAGCTTGGAGACAGGGGGTGGGGATACGCAGTATTTT. The complete variable domain, with remaining parts taken from reference TRBV5-1 and TRBJ2-3, reads KAGVTQTPRYLIKTRGQQVTLSCSPISGHRSVSWYQQTPGQGLQFLFEYFSETQRNKGNFPGRFSGRQFSNSRSEMNVSTLELGDSALYLCASSLETGGGDTQYFGPGTRLTVL.